These 23 T cell receptor beta chains share one sample of origin, sequenced in a study of PD-1 blockade in classical Hodgkin lymphoma. Only in-frame clones appear in the TCRdb table, and some are missing; sequencing was by immunoSEQ multiplex PCR. Of approximately 26,000 clones listed, approximately 80% are singletons. Relapse was seen in all patients after autologous stem cell transplantation, and brentuximab vedotin exposure was variable. The sample was peripheral blood mononuclear cells (PBMCs), taken before the second cycle of nivolumab. These receptors came from a human donor with classical Hodgkin lymphoma.

CDR3 protein: CASSLLGSDEQYF. The CDR3, as DNA: TGTGCCAGCAGTTTATTAGGGTCGGACGAGCAGTACTTC. This chain links TRBV28 with TRBJ2-7; no definite D call. The V end was cut by 1 base, the J end by 5 bases, with 9 bases between. Germline CDR1 and CDR2: MDHEN and SYDVKM. CDR3 length equals 13 residues. Filled out from reference TRBV28 and TRBJ2-7, the complete variable domain reads DVKVTQSSRYLVKRTGEKVFLECVQDMDHENMFWYRQDPGLGLRLIYFSYDVKMKEKGDIPEGYSVSREKKERFSLILESASTNQTSMYLCASSLLGSDEQYFGPGTRLTVT.

The DNA of the CDR3 is TGTGCCAGCAGCTTAATCGCGCCCCCCGTGCCCGTCAACGAGCAGTTCTTC. This sequence encodes CASSLIAPPVPVNEQFF. This chain connects TRBV7-3 to TRBJ2-1; D gene unclear. V was cut by 1 base and J by 10 bases, with 23 bases left in between. This CDR3 is built from 17 residues. Germline-derived CDR1 and CDR2 are SGHTA and FQGTGA.

The rearrangement joins TRBV11-2 to TRBJ2-2; D is possibly TRBD2 (6 bases). The ends were cut back, 1 base at V and 7 bases at J, with 13 bases in the middle. Germline CDR1 and CDR2: SGHAT and FQNNGV. The CDR3 is 15 amino acids. Here the CDR3 DNA reads TGTGCCAGCAGCTTAGTAACCGACGGGGGCGGGGAGCTGTTTTTT. Amino acid sequence: CASSLVTDGGGELFF.

The rearrangement uses TRBV7-2 and TRBJ2-1; no reliable D call. In germline, CDR1 is SGHTA, CDR2 FQGNSA. The V end was cut by 1 base, the J end by 4 bases, with 5 bases between. The CDR3 has 13 residues. CDR3 residues: CASSLGSYNEQFF. For the CDR3, the DNA is TGTGCCAGCAGCTTAGGTTCATACAATGAGCAGTTCTTC.

The chain joins TRBV5-4 to TRBJ1-1, with D perhaps matching TRBD1 (6 bases). Germline V gene sequence: CDR1 SGHNT, CDR2 YYREEE (reference sequence). The length of the CDR3 is 15 residues. V was cut by 2 bases and J by 1 base, with 12 bases left in between. This CDR3 is CASSFRTGQNTEAFF. CDR3 in DNA: TGTGCCAGCAGCTTTCGAACAGGGCAGAACACTGAAGCTTTCTTT.

The chain carries TRBV6-1 and TRBJ2-5, with 13 positions matching TRBD2. The end of the DNA fits TRBJ2-7 better, so the J call may be wrong. Germline loops: CDR1 MNHNS, CDR2 SASEGT. The CDR3 extends over 15 amino acids. The chain's CDR3 is CASSARTSGSYEQYF. The DNA for the CDR3 is TGTGCCAGCAGTGCGCGGACTAGCGGGAGCTACGAGCAGTACTTC.

The J gene is TRBJ2-1, the V gene TRBV13, with D tentatively TRBD2 (6 bases). There are 12 residues in the CDR3. V gave up 5 bases and J gave up 12 bases, with 14 bases separating them. Germline V CDR1 and CDR2: PRHDT, FYEKMQ (reference sequence). CDR3 amino acids: CASSTRDSGQFF. For the CDR3, the DNA is TGTGCCAGCAGCACCAGGGACTCGGGGCAGTTCTTC. Using reference TRBV13 and TRBJ2-1 for the parts outside the CDR3, the full variable domain is AAGVIQSPRHLIKEKRETATLKCYPIPRHDTVYWYQQGPGQDPQFLISFYEKMQSDKGSIPDRFSAQQFSDYHSELNMSSLELGDSALYFCASSTRDSGQFFGPGTRLTVL.

V gene TRBV5-1 combines with J gene TRBJ2-3; 7 bases align to TRBD2. Germline V gives CDR1 SGHRS, CDR2 YFSETQ. V lost 4 bases to trimming and J lost 4 bases; unmatched junction nucleotides: 12. The CDR3 length is 16 residues. The CDR3 DNA sequence: TGCGCCAGCAGCCCCGGACTAGTACGTTCGGCAGATACGCAGTATTTT. Protein product: CASSPGLVRSADTQYF. The whole variable domain, remainder taken from reference TRBV5-1 and TRBJ2-3, is KAGVTQTPRYLIKTRGQQVTLSCSPISGHRSVSWYQQTPGQGLQFLFEYFSETQRNKGNFPGRFSGRQFSNSRSEMNVSTLELGDSALYLCASSPGLVRSADTQYFGPGTRLTVL.

This chain uses TRBV6-1 with TRBJ1-5; 9 positions agree with TRBD1. CDR1 and CDR2 (germline): MNHNS, SASEGT. With 4 bases clipped from V and 6 bases from J, the junction kept 4 bases outside the gene matches. This CDR3 has 14 residues. The DNA for the CDR3 is TGTGCCAGCAGTGGGACAGGGGTAACTCAGCCCCAGCATTTT. This codes for CASSGTGVTQPQHF.

The chain combines TRBV5-4 with TRBJ1-1, with TRBD1 as a possible D gene (5 bases). This CDR3 comprises 14 residues. Germline V lookup: CDR1 SGHNT, CDR2 YYREEE (reference sequence). The V gene lost 2 bases and the J gene lost 5 bases, with 13 bases spanning the gap. The CDR3 reads CASSFWGRGTEAFF. The CDR3 DNA reads TGTGCCAGCAGCTTTTGGGGGAGAGGAACTGAAGCTTTCTTT.

V and J are TRBV28 and TRBJ1-2; no clear D. The CDR3 is 13 amino acids. Per the germline V gene, CDR1 is MDHEN and CDR2 is SYDVKM. Trimming shortened V by 6 bases and J by 2 bases, and 10 bases separated the two germline ends. The CDR3: CASSRMGNYGYTF. As DNA, the CDR3 is TGTGCCAGCAGCCGTATGGGGAACTATGGCTACACCTTC.

This chain connects TRBV19 to TRBJ2-7, with 10 bases lining up with TRBD1. Germline V gives CDR1 LNHDA, CDR2 SQIVND (reference sequence). V was clipped by 9 bases and J by 2 bases; unmatched bases: 4. CDR3 length: 13 amino acids. The CDR3 DNA follows: TGTGCCAGCCGGGACAGGGGCACCTACGAGCAGTACTTC. Residues: CASRDRGTYEQYF.

The V call is TRBV28, the J call TRBJ2-7; 7 nucleotides agree with TRBD1. CDR1 MDHEN and CDR2 SYDVKM come from the germline V gene. Trimming cost V 6 bases and J 3 bases; bases outside gene matches: 17. The CDR3 consists of 17 residues. DNA of the CDR3: TGTGCCAGCAGGTCAATCGATCCGGGACAGAACTTCTACGAGCAGTACTTC. Protein: CASRSIDPGQNFYEQYF.

This sequence joins TRBV15 and TRBJ2-2, with TRBD2 identical over 12 bases. The V gene end was trimmed by 0 bases and the J gene end by 4 bases; junction bases not matched to a gene: 9. Germline CDR1 LNHNV, CDR2 YYDKDF (reference sequence). The CDR3 is made up of 19 amino acids. The CDR3 DNA reads TGTGCCACCAGCAGAGACCAAAGATTGGGACTAGCGGGCACCGGGGAGCTGTTTTTT. Translation: CATSRDQRLGLAGTGELFF. The full variable domain, with the rest looked up from reference TRBV15 and TRBJ2-2, is DAMVIQNPRYQVTQFGKPVTLSCSQTLNHNVMYWYQQKSSQAPKLLFHYYDKDFNNEADTPDNFQSRRPNTSFCFLDIRSPGLGDTAMYLCATSRDQRLGLAGTGELFFGEGSRLTVL.

The chain recombines TRBV6-1 with TRBJ2-7; tentative D call: TRBD1 (6 bases). The CDR3 runs to 13 residues. V shed 4 bases and J shed 5 bases, with 12 bases lying between them. Germline V gene sequence: CDR1 MNHNS, CDR2 SASEGT. The CDR3 here is CASSGTDFNEQYF. The DNA for the CDR3 is TGTGCCAGCAGTGGGACAGATTTTAACGAGCAGTACTTC.

The V and J genes are TRBV11-3 and TRBJ1-3; D ambiguous. The CDR3 is 18 amino acids. Trimming removed 5 bases at V and 0 bases at J, with 20 bases between. Germline CDR1 is SGHNT and CDR2 is YENEEA. The DNA of the CDR3 is TGTGCCAGCAGCGCTAGTGGCCCGCGGGTCTTCTCTGGAAACACCATATATTTT. Encoded protein: CASSASGPRVFSGNTIYF.

The chain has TRBV11-3 and TRBJ1-1; D is unresolved. Germline CDR1 SGHNT, CDR2 YENEEA. This CDR3 has 13 residues. Trimming removed 0 bases from V and 3 bases from J, with 5 bases in between. The CDR3 reads CASSLEPDTEAFF. CDR3 nucleotide sequence: TGTGCCAGCAGCTTAGAGCCAGACACTGAAGCTTTCTTT.

This chain links TRBV30 with TRBJ1-2; the match to TRBD1 covers 8 bases. Germline trimming cut 2 bases from V and 5 bases from J; bases unmatched to any gene: 4. The germline CDR1 and CDR2 sequences are GTSNPN and SVGIG (reference sequence). The CDR3 totals 13 residues. In DNA form, the CDR3 reads TGTGCCTGGAGTCGGGACAGGCTTTATGGCTACACCTTC. It yields the protein CAWSRDRLYGYTF.

The chain employs TRBV29-1 and TRBJ2-7; TRBD2 matches 7 bases. With 4 bases clipped from V and 4 bases from J, the junction kept 4 bases outside the gene matches. Germline V CDR1 and CDR2: SQVTM, ANQGSEA. The CDR3 is made up of 12 amino acids. The CDR3 here is CSVGSGVYEQYF. The CDR3 nucleotides are TGCAGCGTTGGGAGCGGGGTTTACGAGCAGTACTTC.

The J gene is TRBJ2-5, the V gene TRBV5-6; TRBD1 agrees at 9 bases. V was clipped by 3 bases and J by 4 bases; unmatched bases: 4. The length of the CDR3 is 14 residues. The germline CDR1 and CDR2 sequences are SGHDT and YYEEEE. Written as DNA, the CDR3 is TGTGCCAGCAGCTCCGGGACAGGGATAGAGACCCAGTACTTC. It encodes CASSSGTGIETQYF.

V and J are TRBV30 and TRBJ1-4; TRBD1 agrees at 7 bases. V lost 1 base, J lost 7 bases, and 6 bases stayed unmatched. Per germline, CDR1 GTSNPN and CDR2 SVGIG (reference sequence). The CDR3 has 14 residues. The CDR3 DNA is TGTGCCTGGAGTGAAGGGGGCCAAGGTGAAAAACTGTTTTTT. Residues: CAWSEGGQGEKLFF. The full variable domain, its missing parts supplied by reference TRBV30 and TRBJ1-4, is SQTIHQWPATLVQPVGSPLSLECTVEGTSNPNLYWYRQAAGRGLQLLFYSVGIGQISSEVPQNLSASRPQDRQFILSSKKLLLSDSGFYLCAWSEGGQGEKLFFGSGTQLSVL.

This clone was observed a handful of times. The chain combines TRBV18 with TRBJ1-2, with D hard to call. The CDR3 covers 14 residues. Trimming left V 3 bases short and J 2 bases short, with 10 bases between. CDR1 is KGHSH and CDR2 is LQKENI in the germline V gene. This chain's CDR3 is CASSPGSLNYGYTF. CDR3 coding DNA: TGTGCCAGCTCACCGGGGTCCCTGAACTATGGCTACACCTTC.

The chain couples TRBV7-9 to TRBJ1-1; no reliable D call. CDR1 and CDR2 from the germline V gene are SEHNR and FQNEAQ (reference sequence). Trimming shortened V by 3 bases and J by 1 base, and 15 bases separated the two germline ends. The CDR3 consists of 16 residues. The CDR3 DNA follows: TGTGCCAGCAGCTTTCCGCCCCCCGGCCCGAACACTGAAGCTTTCTTT. It yields the protein CASSFPPPGPNTEAFF.